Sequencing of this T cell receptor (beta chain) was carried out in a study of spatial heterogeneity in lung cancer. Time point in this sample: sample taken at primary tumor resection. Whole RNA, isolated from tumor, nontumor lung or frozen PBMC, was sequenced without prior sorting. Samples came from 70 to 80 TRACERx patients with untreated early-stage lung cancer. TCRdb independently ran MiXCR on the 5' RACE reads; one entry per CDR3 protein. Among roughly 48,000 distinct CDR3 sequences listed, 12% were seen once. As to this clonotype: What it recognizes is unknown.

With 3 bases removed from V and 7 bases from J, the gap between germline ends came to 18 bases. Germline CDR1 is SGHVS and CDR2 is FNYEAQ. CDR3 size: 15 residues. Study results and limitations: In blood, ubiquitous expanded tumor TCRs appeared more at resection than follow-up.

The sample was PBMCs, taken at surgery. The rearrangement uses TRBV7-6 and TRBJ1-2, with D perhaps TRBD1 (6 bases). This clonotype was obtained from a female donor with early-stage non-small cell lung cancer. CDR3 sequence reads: CASSFPGVTSSGYTF. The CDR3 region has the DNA TGTGCCAGCAGCTTTCCAGGGGTGACCTCCTCTGGCTACACCTTC.